Described below is a single T cell receptor beta chain sequence and its context. This sample was included in a study of blood T cell repertoires in COVID-19. Study in general: Acute and convalescent COVID-19 specimens originated in the United States, Italy and Spain.

CDR1 and CDR2 from the germline V gene are LNHDA and SQIVND (reference sequence). The CDR3 totals 19 residues. Unmatched junction bases numbered 16, after V lost 2 bases and J lost 2 bases. The table came from immunoSEQ multiplex PCR; TCRdb's copy has only in-frame clones and leaves some out. The sample holds roughly 100,000 clones, more than 70% seen once. The receptor was isolated from a woman aged 80 or over in a cohort sampled during active COVID-19. What was sequenced was peripheral blood. The rearrangement joins TRBV19 to TRBJ2-5, with 8 bases fitting TRBD2. CDR3 amino acids: CASSIKPTRLARDQETQYF. CDR3 nucleotide sequence: TGTGCCAGTAGTATAAAACCTACTAGACTAGCGAGAGATCAAGAGACCCAGTACTTC.